Listed below are T cell receptor beta chains from one sample, sequenced in a study of cytomegalovirus exposure and HLA in healthy donors. TCRdb keeps only in-frame clones here, not all; method: immunoSEQ multiplex PCR. The table lists approximately 110,000 clones, with more than 3% in the top ten. Sequenced material: PBMCs. These receptors were taken from a man between 25 and 39 years old in good health and CMV-seronegative. Both conserved end residues are part of each CDR3. The D gene is left open where the match is weak.

NA,TRBV7-3,TRBJ1-1,TGTGCCAGCAGCTTACAGGAGAACACTGAAGCTTTCTTT,CASSLQENTEAFF
NA,TRBV5-1,TRBJ2-3,TGCGCCAGCAGCTTCCAGGGGTCTGCAGATACGCAGTATTTT,CASSFQGSADTQYF
TRBD2,TRBV5-1,TRBJ2-3,TGCGCCAGCAGCACGCTCGGCGGGGGGACAGATACGCAGTATTTT,CASSTLGGGTDTQYF
NA,TRBV9,TRBJ2-3,TGTGCCAGCAGCGGATCTAGGCAAGATACGCAGTATTTT,CASSGSRQDTQYF
NA,TRBV9,TRBJ2-7,TGTGCCAGCAGCGTAGCCCCGGGTGGGTCCTACGAGCAGTACTTC,CASSVAPGGSYEQYF
TRBD1,TRBV5-5,TRBJ1-1,TGTGCCAGCAGTATGAGGGACAGGGCATTTGGGGACACTGAAGCTTTCTTT,CASSMRDRAFGDTEAFF
NA,TRBV10-3,TRBJ1-3,TGTGCCCTCAGCCCTCAGGGCGACCGAAACACCATATATTTT,CALSPQGDRNTIYF
NA,TRBV7-3,TRBJ2-3,TGTGCCAGCAGCTTAGGACACACAGATACGCAGTATTTT,CASSLGHTDTQYF
NA,TRBV2,TRBJ1-5,TGTGCCAGCAGTGAAGACGGTGGGGGCGGTCAGCCCCAGCATTTT,CASSEDGGGGQPQHF
NA,TRBV4-2,TRBJ1-4,TGTGCCAGCAGCCAAGATTTGAGCATTCTTAATGAAAAACTGTTTTTT,CASSQDLSILNEKLFF
NA,TRBV28,TRBJ2-7,TGTGCCAGCAGTTCCGCCTACGAGCAGTACTTC,CASSSAYEQYF
TRBD2,TRBV10-3,TRBJ2-1,TGTGCCATCAGTGACCAGCGGGGGAGGGATGAGCAGTTCTTC,CAISDQRGRDEQFF
NA,TRBV7-2,TRBJ2-7,TGTGCCAGCAGTCAAGACAGGTACGAGCAGTACTTC,CASSQDRYEQYF
NA,TRBV5-4,TRBJ1-2,TGTGCCAGCAGCTCCGGGGTCGCCGCCTATGGCTACACCTTC,CASSSGVAAYGYTF
TRBD1,TRBV2,TRBJ2-5,TGTGCCAGCAGGTTTTGGACAGGACAACAAGAGACCCAGTACTTC,CASRFWTGQQETQYF
TRBD1,TRBV4-1,TRBJ1-6,TGCGTCAGCAGCCCCTTGGCAGGGGGTTATAATTCACCCCTCCACTTT,CVSSPLAGGYNSPLHF
TRBD2,TRBV6-6,TRBJ2-1,TGTGCCAGCACCCAAGGACTAGCGGGGGTCAATGAGCAGTTCTTC,CASTQGLAGVNEQFF